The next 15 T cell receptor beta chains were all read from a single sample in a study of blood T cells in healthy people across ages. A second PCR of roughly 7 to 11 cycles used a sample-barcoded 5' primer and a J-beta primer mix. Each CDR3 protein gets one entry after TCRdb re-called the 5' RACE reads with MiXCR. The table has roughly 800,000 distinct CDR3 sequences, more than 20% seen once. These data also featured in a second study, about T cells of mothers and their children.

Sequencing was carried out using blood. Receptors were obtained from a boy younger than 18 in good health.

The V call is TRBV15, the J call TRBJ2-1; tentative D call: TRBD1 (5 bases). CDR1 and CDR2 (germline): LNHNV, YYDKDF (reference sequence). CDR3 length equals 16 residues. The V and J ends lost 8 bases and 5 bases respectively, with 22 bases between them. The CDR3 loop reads CATGARLGFGHNEQFF. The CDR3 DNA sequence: TGTGCCACCGGGGCAAGGCTGGGATTCGGTCACAATGAGCAGTTCTTC.

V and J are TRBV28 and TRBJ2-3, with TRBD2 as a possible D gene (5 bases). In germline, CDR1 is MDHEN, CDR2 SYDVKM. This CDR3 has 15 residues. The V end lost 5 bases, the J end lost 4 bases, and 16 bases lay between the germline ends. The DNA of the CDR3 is TGTGCCAGCAGTAGAACGCTACTAGAACCAGATACGCAGTATTTT. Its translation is CASSRTLLEPDTQYF.

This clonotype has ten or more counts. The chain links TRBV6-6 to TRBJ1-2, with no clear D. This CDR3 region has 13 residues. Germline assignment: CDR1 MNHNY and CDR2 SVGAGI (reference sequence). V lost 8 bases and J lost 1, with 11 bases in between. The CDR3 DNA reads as TGTGCCAGCTCCTACAGCCTTAACTATGGCTACACCTTC. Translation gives CASSYSLNYGYTF.

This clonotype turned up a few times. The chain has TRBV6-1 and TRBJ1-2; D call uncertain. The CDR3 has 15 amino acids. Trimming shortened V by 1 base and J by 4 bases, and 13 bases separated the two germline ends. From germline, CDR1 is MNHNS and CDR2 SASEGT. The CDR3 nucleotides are TGTGCCAGCAGTGAAGGCGGGGTATCCGTCTATGGCTACACCTTC. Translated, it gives CASSEGGVSVYGYTF.

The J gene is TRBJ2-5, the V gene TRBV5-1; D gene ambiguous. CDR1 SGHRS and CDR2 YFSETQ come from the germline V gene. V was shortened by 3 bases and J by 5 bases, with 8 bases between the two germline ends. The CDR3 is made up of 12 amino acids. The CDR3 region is CASSYNWETQYF. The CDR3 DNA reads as TGCGCCAGCAGCTATAATTGGGAGACCCAGTACTTC.

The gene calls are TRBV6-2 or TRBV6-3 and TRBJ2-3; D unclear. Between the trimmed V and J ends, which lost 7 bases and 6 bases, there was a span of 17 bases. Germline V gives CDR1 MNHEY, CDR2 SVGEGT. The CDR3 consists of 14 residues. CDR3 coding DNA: TGTGCCAGCACCGAGCCAGAGTCAGTCGATACGCAGTATTTT. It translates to CASTEPESVDTQYF.

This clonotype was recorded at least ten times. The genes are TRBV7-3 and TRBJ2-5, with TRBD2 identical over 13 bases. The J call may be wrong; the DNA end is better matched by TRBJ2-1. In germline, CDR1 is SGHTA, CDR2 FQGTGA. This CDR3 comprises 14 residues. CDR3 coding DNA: TGTGCCAGCAGTACTAGCGGGGGGGGGAATGAGCAGTTCTTC. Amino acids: CASSTSGGGNEQFF.

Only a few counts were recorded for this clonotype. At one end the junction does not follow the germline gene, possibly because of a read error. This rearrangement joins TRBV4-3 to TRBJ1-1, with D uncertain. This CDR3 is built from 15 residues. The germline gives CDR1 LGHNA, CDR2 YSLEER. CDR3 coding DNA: TGCGCCAGCAGCCAAGAATACTGGCTGGGCACTGAAGCCTTCTTT. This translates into CASSQEYWLGTEAFF.

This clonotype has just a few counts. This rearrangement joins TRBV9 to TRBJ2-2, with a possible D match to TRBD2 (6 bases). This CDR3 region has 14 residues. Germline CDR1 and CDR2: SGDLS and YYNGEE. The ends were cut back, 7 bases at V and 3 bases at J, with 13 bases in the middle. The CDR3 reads CASRREADTGELFF. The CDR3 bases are TGTGCCAGCCGGAGGGAGGCGGACACCGGGGAGCTGTTTTTT. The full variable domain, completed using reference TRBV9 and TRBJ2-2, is DSGVTQTPKHLITATGQRVTLRCSPRSGDLSVYWYQQSLDQGLQFLIQYYNGEERAKGNILERFSAQQFPDLHSELNLSSLELGDSALYFCASRREADTGELFFGEGSRLTVL.

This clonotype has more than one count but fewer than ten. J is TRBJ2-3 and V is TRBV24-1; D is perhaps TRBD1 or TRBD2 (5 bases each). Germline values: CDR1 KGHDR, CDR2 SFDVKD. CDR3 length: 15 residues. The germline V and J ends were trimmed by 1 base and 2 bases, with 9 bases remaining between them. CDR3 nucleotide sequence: TGTGCCACCAGTGATTTCCGGGGCTACACAGATACGCAGTATTTT. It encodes CATSDFRGYTDTQYF.

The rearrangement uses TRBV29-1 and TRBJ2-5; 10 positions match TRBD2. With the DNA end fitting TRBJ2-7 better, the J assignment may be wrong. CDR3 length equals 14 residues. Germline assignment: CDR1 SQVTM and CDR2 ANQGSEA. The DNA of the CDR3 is TGCAGCGTTGTCGGGCTAGCGGGAGTCTACGAGCAGTACTTC. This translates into CSVVGLAGVYEQYF.

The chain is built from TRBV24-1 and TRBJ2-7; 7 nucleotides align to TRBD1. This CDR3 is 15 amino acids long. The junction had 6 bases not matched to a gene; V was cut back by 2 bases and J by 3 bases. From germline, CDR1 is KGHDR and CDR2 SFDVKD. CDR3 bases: TGTGCCACCAGTGATTCCGGGACAGACGTCTACGAGCAGTACTTC. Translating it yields CATSDSGTDVYEQYF.

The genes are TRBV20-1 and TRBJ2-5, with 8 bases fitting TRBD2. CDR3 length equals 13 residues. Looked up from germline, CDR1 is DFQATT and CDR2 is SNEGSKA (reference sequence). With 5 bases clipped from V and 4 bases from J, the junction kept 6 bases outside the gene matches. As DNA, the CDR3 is TGCAGTGCTGGCCGACTAGCGCCAGAGACCCAGTACTTC. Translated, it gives CSAGRLAPETQYF.

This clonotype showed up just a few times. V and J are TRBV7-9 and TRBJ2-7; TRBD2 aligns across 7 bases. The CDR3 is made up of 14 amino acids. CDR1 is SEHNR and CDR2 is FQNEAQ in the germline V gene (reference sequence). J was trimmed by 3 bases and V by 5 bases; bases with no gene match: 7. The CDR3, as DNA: TGTGCCAGCAGCGCCCCGGGACTACTCTACGAGCAGTACTTC. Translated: CASSAPGLLYEQYF. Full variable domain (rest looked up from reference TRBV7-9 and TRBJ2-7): DTGVSQNPRHKITKRGQNVTFRCDPISEHNRLYWYRQTLGQGPEFLTYFQNEAQLEKSRLLSDRFSAERPKGSFSTLEIQRTEQGDSAMYLCASSAPGLLYEQYFGPGTRLTVT.

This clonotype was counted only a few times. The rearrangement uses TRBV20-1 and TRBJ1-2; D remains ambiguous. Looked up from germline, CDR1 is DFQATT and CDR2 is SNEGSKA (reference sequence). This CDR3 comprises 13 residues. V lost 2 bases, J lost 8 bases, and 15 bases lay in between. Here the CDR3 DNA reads TGCAGTGCTAGAAGCCCCTCCACCGGCGGCTACACCTTC. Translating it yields CSARSPSTGGYTF.